One and the same sample provided the 8 T cell receptor beta chains below, sequenced in a study of patients and donors after allogeneic stem cell transplantation (dated by TCRdb to the early 2020s). The receptor library was made with RT-PCR. Data came from a NextSeq 550. TCRdb reworked the public reads: Q25 trimming with fastp, MiXCR clone assembly, productive beta chains retained. Each entry merges the rows of one CDR3 protein and shows their most common DNA and genes. The sample contains approximately 170,000 distinct CDR3 sequences, roughly 24% of them found a single time. The top ten hold 20% to 30% of the sample. Input material: blood, either unsorted or a sorted T cell fraction (not recorded which). The receptor set was obtained from a human donor who was either an allogeneic HSCT recipient or a stem cell or donor lymphocyte infusion donor (not recorded which). It is not recorded whose cells these are; they may come from a transplant donor.

CDR3 residues: CATSDPTGTDTQYF. As DNA, the CDR3 is TGTGCCACCAGTGACCCCACAGGGACAGATACGCAGTATTTT. The genes are TRBV24-1 and TRBJ2-3; the D gene is possibly TRBD1 (6 bases). V dropped 4 bases and J dropped 3 bases, with 10 bases sitting between them. CDR1 and CDR2 from the germline V gene are KGHDR and SFDVKD. This CDR3 spans 14 amino acids.

The gene calls are TRBV7-2 and TRBJ1-6, with TRBD1 identical over 7 bases. The CDR3 sequence is 16 residues long. V lost 1 base, J lost 7 bases, and 7 bases stayed unmatched. Germline V gene lookup returns CDR1 SGHTA and CDR2 FQGNSA. CDR3 sequence reads: CASSLGAGGVNSPLHF. In DNA form, the CDR3 reads TGTGCCAGCAGCTTAGGTGCAGGGGGGGTAAATTCACCCCTCCACTTT.

This rearrangement joins TRBV5-1 to TRBJ2-3; 14 bases match TRBD2. There are 17 residues in the CDR3. The ends lost 4 bases at V and 3 bases at J; junction bases unmatched: 7. Germline V gene sequence: CDR1 SGHRS, CDR2 YFSETQ. CDR3 in DNA: TGCGCCAGCAGCACGGGACTAGCGGGAGTAGGTACAGATACGCAGTATTTT. Translation gives CASSTGLAGVGTDTQYF.

This clonotype was observed a handful of times. This chain connects TRBV29-1 to TRBJ2-4, with a possible D match to TRBD1 (6 bases). The CDR3 totals 13 residues. Trimming took 7 bases from V and 0 from J, leaving 10 bases between them. Looked up from germline, CDR1 is SQVTM and CDR2 is ANQGSEA. The CDR3 loop reads CSAGTLAKNIQYF. The CDR3 DNA reads TGCAGCGCCGGGACATTAGCCAAAAACATTCAGTACTTC. The full variable domain, completed using reference TRBV29-1 and TRBJ2-4, is SAVISQKPSRDICQRGTSLTIQCQVDSQVTMMFWYRQQPGQSLTLIATANQGSEATYESGFVIDKFPISRPNLTFSTLTVSNMSPEDSSIYLCSAGTLAKNIQYFGAGTRLSVL.

This clonotype came up a few times. This chain connects TRBV10-3 to TRBJ1-5; D is ambiguous. Trimming took off 6 bases at V and 2 bases at J, with 17 bases between the two ends. The CDR3 is 16 residues long. Germline values: CDR1 ENHRY, CDR2 SYGVKD. The CDR3 reads CAISLNGPWGNQPQHF. CDR3 DNA: TGTGCCATCAGCCTTAACGGACCATGGGGCAATCAGCCCCAGCATTTT.

This clonotype was counted between two and nine times. The chain employs TRBV29-1 and TRBJ2-1; the D is unclear. V was shortened by 3 bases and J by 3 bases, with 6 bases between the two germline ends. The CDR3 covers 12 residues. Germline V gives CDR1 SQVTM, CDR2 ANQGSEA. Here the CDR3 reads CSVDLDYNEQFF. The CDR3 DNA follows: TGCAGCGTTGATCTGGACTACAATGAGCAGTTCTTC.

This clonotype has just a few counts. V usage is TRBV5-1 and J usage is TRBJ2-2; D may match TRBD1 or TRBD2 (5 bases each). V lost 0 bases, J lost 5 bases, and 14 bases lay in between. Germline CDR1 reads SGHRS; CDR2 reads YFSETQ. CDR3 length: 16 residues. The DNA for the CDR3 is TGCGCCAGCAGCTTGGATCGGGGCGTAAAAACCGGGGAGCTGTTTTTT. As protein: CASSLDRGVKTGELFF.

This clonotype turned up a few times. This chain uses TRBV4-1 with TRBJ2-7; no definite D call. Trimming removed 0 bases from V and 2 bases from J, with 11 bases in between. CDR3 length: 15 amino acids. The germline V gene encodes CDR1 MGHRA and CDR2 YSYEKL. As DNA, the CDR3 is TGCGCCAGCAGCCAAGATCCTACCTTTCCCTACGAGCAGTACTTC. Translation: CASSQDPTFPYEQYF.